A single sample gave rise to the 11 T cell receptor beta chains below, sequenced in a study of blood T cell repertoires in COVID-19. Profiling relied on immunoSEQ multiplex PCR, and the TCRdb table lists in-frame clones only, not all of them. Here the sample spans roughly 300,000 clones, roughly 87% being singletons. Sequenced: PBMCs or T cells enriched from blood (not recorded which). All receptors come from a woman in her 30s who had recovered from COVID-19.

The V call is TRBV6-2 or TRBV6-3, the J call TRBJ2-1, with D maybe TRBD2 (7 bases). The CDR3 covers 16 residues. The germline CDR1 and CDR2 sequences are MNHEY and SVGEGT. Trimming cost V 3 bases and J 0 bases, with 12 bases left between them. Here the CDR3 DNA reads TGTGCCAGCAGTTATGGGGGGGGCCCCTCCTACAATGAGCAGTTCTTC. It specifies CASSYGGGPSYNEQFF.

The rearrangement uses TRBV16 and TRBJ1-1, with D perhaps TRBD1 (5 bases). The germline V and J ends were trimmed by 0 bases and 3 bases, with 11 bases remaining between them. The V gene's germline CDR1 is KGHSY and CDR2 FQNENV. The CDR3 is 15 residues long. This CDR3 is CASSQSFSRDTEAFF. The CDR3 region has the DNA TGTGCCAGCAGCCAATCTTTTTCCAGGGACACTGAAGCTTTCTTT.

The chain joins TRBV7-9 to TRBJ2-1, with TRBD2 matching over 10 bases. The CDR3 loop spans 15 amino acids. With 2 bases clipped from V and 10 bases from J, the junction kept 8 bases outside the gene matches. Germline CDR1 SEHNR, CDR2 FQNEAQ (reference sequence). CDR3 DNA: TGTGCCAGCAGCTTACTAGCGGGGGCAACTGGGGAGCAGTTCTTC. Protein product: CASSLLAGATGEQFF. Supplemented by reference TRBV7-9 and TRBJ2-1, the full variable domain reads DTGVSQNPRHKITKRGQNVTFRCDPISEHNRLYWYRQTLGQGPEFLTYFQNEAQLEKSRLLSDRFSAERPKGSFSTLEIQRTEQGDSAMYLCASSLLAGATGEQFFGPGTRLTVL.

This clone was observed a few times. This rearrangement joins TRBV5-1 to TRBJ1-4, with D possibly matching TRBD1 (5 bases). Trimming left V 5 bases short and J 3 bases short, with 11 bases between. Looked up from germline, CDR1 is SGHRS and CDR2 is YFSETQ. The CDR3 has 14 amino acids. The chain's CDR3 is CASSSGFSNEKLFF. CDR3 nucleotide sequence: TGCGCCAGCAGTTCAGGGTTTTCTAATGAAAAACTGTTTTTT.

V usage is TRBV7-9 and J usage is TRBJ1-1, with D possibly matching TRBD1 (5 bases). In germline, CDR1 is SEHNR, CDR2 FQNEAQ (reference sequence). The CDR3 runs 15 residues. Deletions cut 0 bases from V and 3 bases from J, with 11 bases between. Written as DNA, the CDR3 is TGTGCCAGCAGCTTAGCTGGGGCTGGGGACACTGAAGCTTTCTTT. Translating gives CASSLAGAGDTEAFF.

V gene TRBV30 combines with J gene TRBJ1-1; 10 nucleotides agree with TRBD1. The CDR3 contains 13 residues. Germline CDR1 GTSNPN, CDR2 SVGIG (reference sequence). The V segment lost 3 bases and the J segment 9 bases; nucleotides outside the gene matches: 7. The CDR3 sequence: CAWSRDRGSQAFF. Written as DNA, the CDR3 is TGTGCCTGGAGCCGGGACAGGGGCTCCCAAGCTTTCTTT.

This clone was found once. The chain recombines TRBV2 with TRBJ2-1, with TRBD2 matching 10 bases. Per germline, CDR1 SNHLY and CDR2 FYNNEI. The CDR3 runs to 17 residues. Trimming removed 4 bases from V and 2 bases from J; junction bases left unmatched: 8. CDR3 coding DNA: TGTGCCAGCAGTGTCGGCCCGGGACTAGCGACCTACAATGAGCAGTTCTTC. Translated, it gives CASSVGPGLATYNEQFF.

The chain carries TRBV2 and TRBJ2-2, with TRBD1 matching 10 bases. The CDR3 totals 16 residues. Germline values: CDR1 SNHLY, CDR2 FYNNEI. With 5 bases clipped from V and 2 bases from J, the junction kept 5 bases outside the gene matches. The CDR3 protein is CASSLTGGRNTGELFF. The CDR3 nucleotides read TGTGCCAGCAGTTTGACAGGGGGCCGTAACACCGGGGAGCTGTTTTTT.

The DNA of the CDR3 is TGTGCCAGCAGCTTAGAAAGGGGGCGCGGAAACATTCAGTACTTC. Amino acids: CASSLERGRGNIQYF. This rearrangement joins TRBV7-2 to TRBJ2-4, with 7 bases lining up with TRBD1. Germline trimming cut 1 base from V and 6 bases from J; bases unmatched to any gene: 6. This CDR3 comprises 15 residues. The germline CDR1 and CDR2 sequences are SGHTA and FQGNSA.

The CDR3 DNA sequence: TGTGCCAGCAGCTTAGTTCGCGGGGTAACAGATACGCAGTATTTT. It specifies CASSLVRGVTDTQYF. V usage is TRBV7-2 and J usage is TRBJ2-3; D is perhaps TRBD2 (6 bases). The CDR3 is made up of 15 amino acids. The V gene lost 1 base and the J gene lost 3 bases, with 11 bases spanning the gap. Germline CDR1 and CDR2: SGHTA and FQGNSA.

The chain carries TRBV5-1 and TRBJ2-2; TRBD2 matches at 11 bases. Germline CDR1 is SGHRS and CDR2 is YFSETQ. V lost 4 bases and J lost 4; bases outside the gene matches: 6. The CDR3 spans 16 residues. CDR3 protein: CASSQTSGGVTGELFF. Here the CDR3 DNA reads TGCGCCAGCAGCCAAACTAGCGGGGGTGTCACCGGGGAGCTGTTTTTT. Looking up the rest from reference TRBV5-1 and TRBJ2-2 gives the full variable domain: KAGVTQTPRYLIKTRGQQVTLSCSPISGHRSVSWYQQTPGQGLQFLFEYFSETQRNKGNFPGRFSGRQFSNSRSEMNVSTLELGDSALYLCASSQTSGGVTGELFFGEGSRLTVL.